Listed below are T cell receptor beta chains from one sample, sequenced in a study of T cell responses to AZD1222 COVID-19 vaccine. The protocol was immunoSEQ multiplex PCR, while the TCRdb copy is restricted to in-frame clones and leaves out a portion. The data contain approximately 140,000 clones, more than 85% of them singletons. The source was peripheral blood, collected 28 days after the second AZD1222 dose. These receptors came from an adult who received the AZD1222 COVID-19 vaccine. CDR3s include the opening cysteine and the closing phenylalanine or tryptophan. The D gene is left open where the match is weak. Some rows have no size entry. The others give once, few or many, or a class for an expanded clone.

TRBJ1-3 | NA | NA | 14 | TRBV7-9 | CASSGSDSGNTIYF | TGTGCCAGCAGCGGAAGTGACTCTGGAAACACCATATATTTT
TRBJ2-3 | NA | NA | 12 | TRBV12-3/TRBV12-4 | CASSLGTDTQYF | TGTGCCAGCAGTTTGGGCACAGATACGCAGTATTTT
TRBJ2-3 | NA | NA | 15 | TRBV11-1 | CASSPNRGYADTQYF | TGTGCCAGCAGTCCGAATAGGGGGTATGCAGATACGCAGTATTTT
TRBJ2-1 | NA | NA | 12 | TRBV7-9 | CASSSEGLREFF | TGTGCCAGCAGCTCGGAGGGCCTGAGGGAGTTCTTC
TRBJ2-7 | NA | NA | 16 | TRBV21-1 | CASSKVSSGLSYEQYF | TGTGCCAGCAGCAAAGTCTCCAGTGGATTATCCTACGAGCAGTACTTC
TRBJ1-2 | TRBD1 | NA | 16 | TRBV18 | CASSPPGTGGNYGYTF | TGTGCCAGCTCACCACCAGGGACAGGGGGTAACTATGGCTACACCTTC
TRBJ2-1 | TRBD1 | NA | 14 | TRBV7-6 | CASRGQGSYNEQFF | TGTGCCAGCAGGGGACAGGGTTCCTACAATGAGCAGTTCTTC
TRBJ2-6 | NA | NA | 17 | TRBV7-6 | CASSLVAGGTGANVLTF | TGTGCCAGCAGCTTAGTGGCAGGGGGGACTGGGGCCAACGTCCTGACTTTC
TRBJ2-3 | TRBD1 | NA | 14 | TRBV5-1 | CASSWTGDADTQYF | TGCGCCAGCAGCTGGACAGGGGACGCAGATACGCAGTATTTT
TRBJ1-2 | NA | NA | 15 | TRBV5-1 | CASSLVGQGGYGYTF | TGCGCCAGCAGCTTGGTAGGGCAGGGTGGCTATGGCTACACCTTC
TRBJ2-3 | NA | NA | 15 | TRBV7-2 | CASSLYRASTDTQYF | TGTGCCAGCAGCTTATACAGGGCTAGCACAGATACGCAGTATTTT
TRBJ1-2 | NA | NA | 15 | TRBV5-1 | CASSLDRGALNGYTF | TGCGCCAGCAGCTTGGATCGGGGGGCTCTAAATGGCTACACCTTC
TRBJ2-3 | NA | NA | 14 | TRBV30 | CAQENEGGTDTQYF | TGCGCACAGGAGAACGAGGGAGGCACAGATACGCAGTATTTT
TRBJ1-2 | TRBD1 | NA | 18 | TRBV3-1/TRBV3-2 | CASSPRPGQGGIDYGYTF | TGTGCCAGCAGCCCGAGACCGGGACAGGGGGGCATCGACTATGGCTACACCTTC
TRBJ2-5 | NA | NA | 12 | TRBV29-1 | CSVDGVGETQYF | TGCAGCGTTGACGGCGTCGGGGAGACCCAGTACTTC
TRBJ2-1 | NA | NA | 11 | TRBV9 | CASSLSGRQFF | TGTGCCAGCAGCCTCTCCGGCCGGCAGTTCTTC
TRBJ1-4 | TRBD1 | NA | 14 | TRBV2 | CASTPGTAREKLFF | TGTGCCAGCACCCCCGGGACAGCACGTGAAAAACTGTTTTTT
TRBJ1-6 | NA | NA | 15 | TRBV5-4 | CASSWGGRIDSPLHF | TGTGCCAGCAGCTGGGGGGGGCGCATTGATTCACCCCTCCACTTT
TRBJ1-2 | NA | NA | 13 | TRBV29-1 | CSVGGPLDYGYTF | TGCAGCGTTGGAGGGCCCCTAGACTATGGCTACACCTTC
TRBJ2-4 | TRBD2 | NA | 17 | TRBV7-2 | CASSLDLFSGRRNIQYF | TGTGCCAGCAGCTTAGATTTGTTCAGCGGGAGGCGGAACATTCAGTACTTC
TRBJ2-1 | TRBD2 | NA | 17 | TRBV28 | CASSLSGGLAVYNEQFF | TGTGCCAGCAGTTTATCGGGGGGACTAGCGGTATACAATGAGCAGTTCTTC
TRBJ1-2 | NA | once | 13 | TRBV29-1 | CSVDRARVDGYTF | TGCAGCGTTGACAGGGCACGAGTTGATGGCTACACCTTC
TRBJ2-5 | NA | NA | 12 | TRBV11-3 | CASRGAGGTQYF | TGTGCCAGCAGGGGGGCCGGAGGGACCCAGTACTTC
TRBJ1-2 | NA | NA | 13 | TRBV24-1 | CATSDSGGTGYTF | TGTGCCACCAGTGATTCGGGGGGGACTGGCTACACCTTC
TRBJ2-7 | TRBD1 | NA | 15 | TRBV7-6 | CASSSGTGGRSEQYF | TGTGCCAGCAGCTCCGGGACAGGGGGCCGGAGCGAGCAGTACTTC
TRBJ2-1 | TRBD2 | once | 16 | TRBV25-1 | CASSASLGLAGEEQFF | TGTGCCAGCAGTGCATCGTTGGGACTAGCGGGAGAGGAGCAGTTCTTC
TRBJ2-1 | TRBD2 | few | 16 | TRBV6-1 | CASSDNSGGAYNEQFF | TGTGCCAGCAGTGACAACAGCGGGGGGGCCTACAATGAGCAGTTCTTC
TRBJ2-5 | TRBD1 | NA | 13 | TRBV19 | CASSEGQGQTQYF | TGTGCCAGTAGCGAGGGACAGGGACAGACCCAGTACTTC
TRBJ1-5 | NA | NA | 15 | TRBV24-1 | CATSPARGVSQPQHF | TGTGCCACCAGTCCCGCCCGCGGGGTATCTCAGCCCCAGCATTTT
TRBJ2-5 | NA | NA | 14 | TRBV30 | CAWRRDNSRETQYF | TGTGCCTGGAGGCGGGATAACAGCCGCGAGACCCAGTACTTC
TRBJ1-1 | TRBD1 | NA | 15 | TRBV18 | CASSPPGTGGTEAFF | TGTGCCAGCTCACCACCCGGGACAGGGGGCACTGAAGCTTTCTTT
TRBJ2-5 | NA | NA | 14 | TRBV5-1 | CASSLLPEAGTQYF | TGCGCCAGCAGCTTGTTACCAGAGGCGGGAACCCAGTACTTC
TRBJ2-7 | TRBD1 | NA | 15 | TRBV3-1/TRBV3-2 | CASSQDAGGSYEQYF | TGTGCCAGCAGCCAAGATGCAGGGGGCTCCTACGAGCAGTACTTC
TRBJ2-5 | NA | NA | 15 | TRBV7-3 | CASSLTAGLQETQYF | TGTGCCAGCAGCTTAACGGCGGGGCTCCAAGAGACCCAGTACTTC
TRBJ2-7 | TRBD1 | NA | 15 | TRBV25-1 | CASSEPGTGINEQYF | TGTGCCAGCAGTGAACCGGGGACAGGGATTAACGAGCAGTACTTC
TRBJ2-7 | TRBD1 | NA | 12 | TRBV30 | CAWSGGTGEQYF | TGTGCCTGGAGTGGGGGGACAGGCGAGCAGTACTTC
TRBJ1-4 | TRBD1 | NA | 14 | TRBV2 | CASSGDRGIWELFF | TGTGCCAGCAGCGGGGACAGGGGGATTTGGGAACTGTTTTTT
TRBJ2-7 | NA | NA | 13 | TRBV10-2 | CASSEGISYEQYF | TGCGCCAGCAGTGAAGGGATTTCCTACGAGCAGTACTTC
TRBJ1-2 | NA | NA | 15 | TRBV5-6 | CASSLERERTYGYTF | TGTGCCAGCAGCTTGGAGAGGGAAAGAACGTATGGCTACACCTTC
TRBJ1-1 | NA | once | 12 | TRBV19 | CASSFGGTEAFF | TGTGCCAGTAGCTTCGGGGGGACTGAAGCTTTCTTT
TRBJ2-2 | TRBD2 | NA | 15 | TRBV5-6 | CASSFVTSTVGELFF | TGTGCCAGCAGCTTCGTGACTAGCACGGTCGGGGAGCTGTTTTTT
TRBJ1-2 | NA | few | 10 | TRBV3-1/TRBV3-2 | CASSHYGYTF | TGTGCCAGCAGCCACTATGGCTACACCTTC
TRBJ2-1 | NA | NA | 15 | TRBV3-1/TRBV3-2 | CASSQDQDSHNEQFF | TGTGCCAGCAGCCAAGACCAGGACAGCCACAATGAGCAGTTCTTC
TRBJ1-1 | NA | NA | 12 | TRBV12-3/TRBV12-4 | CASRLMNTEAFF | TGTGCCAGCAGACTTATGAACACTGAAGCTTTCTTT
TRBJ2-7 | NA | NA | 14 | TRBV5-6 | CASSLALILDEQYF | TGTGCCAGCAGTCTGGCGCTGATCCTCGACGAGCAGTACTTC
TRBJ2-3 | NA | NA | 17 | TRBV7-9 | CASTRSVRGVVTDTQYF | TGTGCCAGCACCCGTTCGGTTCGAGGGGTCGTCACAGATACGCAGTATTTT
TRBJ1-2 | TRBD1 | NA | 16 | TRBV18 | CASSPMDRDYNYGYTF | TGTGCCAGCTCACCGATGGACAGGGACTACAACTATGGCTACACCTTC